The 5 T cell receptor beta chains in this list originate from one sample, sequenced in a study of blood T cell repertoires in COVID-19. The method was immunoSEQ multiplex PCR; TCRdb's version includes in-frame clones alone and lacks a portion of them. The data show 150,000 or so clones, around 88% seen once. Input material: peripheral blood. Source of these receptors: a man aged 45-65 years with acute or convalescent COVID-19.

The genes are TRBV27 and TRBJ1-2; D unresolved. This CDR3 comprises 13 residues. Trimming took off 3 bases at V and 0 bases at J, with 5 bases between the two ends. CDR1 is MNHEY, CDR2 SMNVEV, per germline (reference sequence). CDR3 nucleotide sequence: TGTGCCAGCAGTTTCTTTCCTAACTATGGCTACACCTTC. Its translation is CASSFFPNYGYTF.

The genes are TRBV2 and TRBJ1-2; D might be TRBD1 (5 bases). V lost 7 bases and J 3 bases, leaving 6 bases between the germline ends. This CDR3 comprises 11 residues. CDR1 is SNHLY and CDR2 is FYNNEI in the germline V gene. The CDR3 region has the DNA TGTGCCAGCACGGGGGACTATGGCTACACCTTC. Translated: CASTGDYGYTF.

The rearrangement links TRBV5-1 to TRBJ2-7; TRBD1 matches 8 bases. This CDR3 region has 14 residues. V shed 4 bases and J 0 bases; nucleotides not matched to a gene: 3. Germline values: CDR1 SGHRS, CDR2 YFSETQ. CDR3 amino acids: CASSNGQGSYEQYF. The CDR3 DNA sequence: TGCGCCAGCAGCAACGGACAGGGCTCCTACGAGCAGTACTTC.

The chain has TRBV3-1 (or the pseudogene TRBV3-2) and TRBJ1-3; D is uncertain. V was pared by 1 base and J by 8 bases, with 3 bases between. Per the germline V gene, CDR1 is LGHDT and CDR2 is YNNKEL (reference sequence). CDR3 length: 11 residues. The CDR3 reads CASSQADTIYF. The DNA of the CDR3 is TGTGCCAGCAGCCAAGCGGACACCATATATTTT.

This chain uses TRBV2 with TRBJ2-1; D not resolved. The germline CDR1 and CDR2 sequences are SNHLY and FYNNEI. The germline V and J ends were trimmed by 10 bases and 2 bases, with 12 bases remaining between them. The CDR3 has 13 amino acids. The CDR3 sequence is CATQITPYNEQFF. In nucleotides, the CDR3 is TGTGCCACCCAGATCACGCCCTACAATGAGCAGTTCTTC.